Listed below are T cell receptor beta chains from one sample, sequenced in a study of shared clonotypes between healthy human individuals. Repertoires were generated with immunoSEQ multiplex PCR, while TCRdb's copy carries only in-frame clones and drops some. Counted here are some 1,600,000 clones, 98% occurring once; the ten biggest clones make up 0.4% to 0.55%. The sample consisted of naive CD4+ T cells sorted from blood. The receptors here all came from a man aged 30 to 39 in good health. The CDR3 runs from the conserved cysteine through the conserved F or W. A D gene is named only where the DNA matches it firmly. Size tells how often a clone was seen (once, few, many) or the class of an expanded clone, and some rows leave it out.

J | size | V | D | DNA | CDR3
TRBJ1-1 | - | TRBV9 | - | TGTGCCAGCAGCCCATCAACGCCGGGTTTTACTGAAGCTTTCTTT | CASSPSTPGFTEAFF
TRBJ1-2 | - | TRBV30 | - | TGTGCCTGGAATGAGGGCTATGGCTACACCTTC | CAWNEGYGYTF
TRBJ2-1 | - | TRBV5-4 | - | TGTGCCAGCAGCCCCACCAACAGCTACAATGAGCAGTTCTTC | CASSPTNSYNEQFF
TRBJ1-5 | once | TRBV5-4 | - | TGTGCCAGCAGCTTGATGGCGGATGGCAATCAGCCCCAGCATTTT | CASSLMADGNQPQHF
TRBJ1-2 | once | TRBV6-4 | TRBD1 | TGTGCCAGCAGTGGTAACAGGGGATATGGCTACACCTTC | CASSGNRGYGYTF
TRBJ2-7 | - | TRBV4-1 | TRBD2 | TGCGCCAGCAGCCAAGGACTAGCTGGGGAGCAGTACTTC | CASSQGLAGEQYF
TRBJ2-3 | - | TRBV29-1 | - | TGCAGCACGGACATTGGAGCTAGCACAGATACGCAGTATTTT | CSTDIGASTDTQYF
TRBJ2-1 | - | TRBV7-2 | - | TGTGCCAGCAGCTCCCACCGGGACTTCTACAATGAGCAGTTCTTC | CASSSHRDFYNEQFF
TRBJ2-3 | - | TRBV11-2 | - | TGTGCCAGCAGCTTAGGATCCGGGACTCATGCAGATACGCAGTATTTT | CASSLGSGTHADTQYF
TRBJ1-5 | - | TRBV18 | - | TGTGCCAGCTCAAAACAGGGATTTAGCAATCAGCCCCAGCATTTT | CASSKQGFSNQPQHF
TRBJ1-1 | - | TRBV11-2 | - | TGTGCCAGCAGCCCAGAGACAGTTTTGGGCACTGAAGCTTTCTTT | CASSPETVLGTEAFF
TRBJ2-7 | - | TRBV28 | TRBD2 | TGTGCCAGCTGTCTAGCGGGAGGCAGCTCCTACGAGCAGTACTTC | CASCLAGGSSYEQYF
TRBJ1-3 | - | TRBV18 | TRBD1 | TGTGCCAGCTCACCGTCTAAACAGGGGCACTTCTCTGGAAACACCATATATTTT | CASSPSKQGHFSGNTIYF
TRBJ2-7 | - | TRBV4-1 | TRBD2 | TGCGCCAGCAGCCAAGAGGGAGGGCCACACGAGCAGTACTTC | CASSQEGGPHEQYF
TRBJ2-7 | - | TRBV4-1 | - | TGCGCCAGCAGCCGGGACGGGGACTACGAGCAGTACTTC | CASSRDGDYEQYF
TRBJ2-1 | - | TRBV9 | - | TGTGCCAGCAGCGTAGTGGGCTTTGGGGAGCAGTTCTTC | CASSVVGFGEQFF
TRBJ2-7 | - | TRBV4-1 | TRBD1 | TGCGCCAGCAGCCAAGATTCCACATTTGTTGACAGGGAATCCTACGAGCAGTACTTC | CASSQDSTFVDRESYEQYF
TRBJ1-1 | - | TRBV18 | - | TGTGCCAGCTCACCACTTAAGGGTCGGAACACTGAAGCTTTCTTT | CASSPLKGRNTEAFF
TRBJ1-2 | - | TRBV15 | - | TGTGCCACCAGTATAACTCTGGACTATGGCTACACCTTC | CATSITLDYGYTF
TRBJ1-2 | - | TRBV28 | - | TGTGCCAGCAGTTCTCCCTCGCCCTACCCCCATGGCTACACCTTC | CASSSPSPYPHGYTF
TRBJ2-1 | - | TRBV7-9 | TRBD2 | TGTGCCAGCAGCTTAGAAAGCGGGAGGGCCAACAATGAGCAGTTCTTC | CASSLESGRANNEQFF
TRBJ2-5 | - | TRBV5-1 | - | TGCGCCAGCAGCTTGGAGGTTTGGGAGACCCAGTACTTC | CASSLEVWETQYF
TRBJ1-1 | - | TRBV5-1 | - | TGCGCCAGCAGTGGCGGTTGGAACACTGAAGCTTTCTTT | CASSGGWNTEAFF
TRBJ2-5 | - | TRBV15 | - | TGTGCCACCAGCAGAGTGGCAGGCCCACCGCAGGAGACCCAGTACTTC | CATSRVAGPPQETQYF
TRBJ2-2 | few | TRBV11-3 | - | TGTGCCAGCAGCTCGGCAATAACAACCGGGGAGCTGTTTTTT | CASSSAITTGELFF
TRBJ1-2 | - | TRBV28 | - | TGTGCCAGCAGAAGTCTGAGCAGGCCGACAGACTATGGCTACACCTTC | CASRSLSRPTDYGYTF
TRBJ1-2 | - | TRBV28 | - | TGTGCCAGCAGAACACCACAGGGACCAACAAGCTACACCTTC | CASRTPQGPTSYTF
TRBJ2-5 | - | TRBV2 | - | TGTGCCACGACTCGGGACTTTCAAGAGACCCAGTACTTC | CATTRDFQETQYF
TRBJ2-3 | - | TRBV6-1 | - | TGTGCCAGCATGTGGGGGGGCACAGATACGCAGTATTTT | CASMWGGTDTQYF
TRBJ1-4 | once | TRBV4-2 | - | TGTGCCAGCAGGTCCGGGACGGCGAATGAAAAACTGTTTTTT | CASRSGTANEKLFF
TRBJ1-1 | - | TRBV27 | - | TGTGCCAGCAGTTTATTGTCTTCGTTCACTGAAGCTTTCTTT | CASSLLSSFTEAFF
TRBJ2-1 | - | TRBV2 | - | TGTGCCAGCGGGACTCCCCTTTACAATGAGCAGTTCTTC | CASGTPLYNEQFF
TRBJ2-3 | - | TRBV21-1 | - | TGTGCCAGCAGCGCACAGACTAGCGGGATCACAGATACGCAGTATTTT | CASSAQTSGITDTQYF
TRBJ2-1 | - | TRBV2 | - | TGTGCCAGCACCGAGCAAGGCTATGAGCAGTTCTTC | CASTEQGYEQFF
TRBJ2-5 | once | TRBV7-2 | - | TGTGCCAGCAGTCCGAGGTCGTTCTGGAGGCAAGAGACCCAGTACTTC | CASSPRSFWRQETQYF
TRBJ1-2 | - | TRBV27 | - | TGTGCCAGCAGTTATTCAGGGCAGGACTATGGCTACACCTTC | CASSYSGQDYGYTF
TRBJ2-5 | - | TRBV2 | - | TGTGCCAGCACGAAGGTTGAAGAGACCCAGTACTTC | CASTKVEETQYF
TRBJ1-1 | - | TRBV27 | - | TGTGCCAGCAAGGCGAGGACGGCTAACACTGAAGCTTTCTTT | CASKARTANTEAFF
TRBJ2-2 | once | TRBV7-3 | TRBD1 | TGTGCCAGCAGTCCCCGGACAGGGGTAAACACCGGGGAGCTGTTTTTT | CASSPRTGVNTGELFF
TRBJ2-3 | once | TRBV9 | - | TGTGCCAGCAGCGTACCAGGCCGGGACACGCAGTATTTT | CASSVPGRDTQYF
TRBJ2-1 | - | TRBV4-3 | - | TGCGCCAGCAGCCAAGATTCGCCGGGTTTAGGAGCAGGGGACAATGAGCAGTTCTTC | CASSQDSPGLGAGDNEQFF
TRBJ1-1 | - | TRBV9 | - | TGTGCCAGCTGCCCGGGGAGCGCGAACACTGAAGCTTTCTTT | CASCPGSANTEAFF
TRBJ2-5 | - | TRBV18 | - | TGTGCCAGCTCCCCGGGCTACCAAGAGACCCAGTACTTC | CASSPGYQETQYF
TRBJ2-2 | - | TRBV11-3 | - | TGTGCCAGCAGCGGATCTGGGACAAACACCGGGGAGCTGTTTTTT | CASSGSGTNTGELFF
TRBJ2-7 | - | TRBV5-8 | TRBD1 | TGTGCCAGCAGGGGACCAGGACAGGGGGTTTCTCGCGAGCAGTACTTC | CASRGPGQGVSREQYF
TRBJ2-7 | once | TRBV5-1 | TRBD1 | TGCGCCAGCAGCGCCGGACAGGGGTACGAGCAGTACTTC | CASSAGQGYEQYF
TRBJ2-1 | - | TRBV19 | TRBD2 | TGTGCCAGTATTGGTAGCGGGAGGCCCGAGCAGTTCTTC | CASIGSGRPEQFF
TRBJ2-3 | - | TRBV5-1 | - | TGCGCCAGCAGCTTGAAAGTCTTACTAAGCACAGATACGCAGTATTTT | CASSLKVLLSTDTQYF